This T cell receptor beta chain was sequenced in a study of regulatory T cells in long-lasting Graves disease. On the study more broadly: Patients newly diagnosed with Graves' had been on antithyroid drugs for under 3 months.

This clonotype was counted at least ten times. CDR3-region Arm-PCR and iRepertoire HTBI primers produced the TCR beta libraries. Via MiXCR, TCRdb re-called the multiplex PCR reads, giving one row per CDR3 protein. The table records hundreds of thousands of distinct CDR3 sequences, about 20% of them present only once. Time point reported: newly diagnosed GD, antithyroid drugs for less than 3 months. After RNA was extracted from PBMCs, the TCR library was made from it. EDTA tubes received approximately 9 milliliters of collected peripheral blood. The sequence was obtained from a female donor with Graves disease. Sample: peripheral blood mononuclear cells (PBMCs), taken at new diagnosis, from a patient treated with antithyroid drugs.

CDR3 protein: CASSQDGTGQFF. CDR3 nucleotides: TGTGCCAGCAGCCAAGACGGGACAGGACAGTTCTTC. The chain couples TRBV3-1 to TRBJ2-1; 8 positions match TRBD1. The CDR3 is made up of 12 amino acids. Looked up from germline, CDR1 is LGHDT and CDR2 is YNNKEL (reference sequence). Germline trimming cut 0 bases from V and 13 bases from J; bases unmatched to any gene: 2.